This passage covers 14 T cell receptor beta chains from one sample sequenced in a study of CD4 T cells in relation to SARS-CoV-2 and coronaviruses. These TCRs' antigens remain unknown. Data came from immunoSEQ multiplex PCR; TCRdb stores just in-frame clones and leaves some out. The top ten clones hold roughly a third of a sample with around 15,000 clones, about four fifths of them seen once. Before the COVID-19 pandemic, during about 2011-2019, CD4+ T cells were taken from unexposed donors. The cells were cultured for under 13 days before CD4+ T cells were isolated. Input material: CD4+ T cells from PBMCs, cultured in vitro. These receptor sequences come from a human donor in good health.

This chain connects TRBV7-8 to TRBJ1-5; no reliable D call. CDR1 and CDR2 from the germline V gene are SGHVS and FQNEAQ. With 5 bases removed from V and 0 bases from J, the gap between germline ends came to 8 bases. The CDR3 has 14 amino acids. DNA for the CDR3: TGTGCCAGCAGCCCCCTGGATAGCAATCAGCCCCAGCATTTT. Protein product: CASSPLDSNQPQHF.

This clone showed up just a few times. The chain employs TRBV4-1 and TRBJ1-5; D might be TRBD1 (5 bases). V lost 1 base, J lost 5 bases, and 9 bases lay in between. The CDR3 is 14 amino acids. Germline loops: CDR1 MGHRA, CDR2 YSYEKL. The CDR3: CASSQGWGDQPQHF. The DNA of the CDR3 is TGCGCCAGCAGCCAAGGGTGGGGGGATCAGCCCCAGCATTTT.

The V call is TRBV5-1, the J call TRBJ2-7; D tentatively reads TRBD1 or TRBD2 (6 bases each). This CDR3 has 14 amino acids. Germline V lookup: CDR1 SGHRS, CDR2 YFSETQ. V was trimmed by 7 bases and J by 5 bases, leaving 19 bases between them. The CDR3 loop is CASRERGVYNEQYF. DNA for the CDR3: TGCGCCAGCCGCGAGAGGGGGGTCTACAACGAGCAGTACTTC.

The rearrangement links TRBV4-1 to TRBJ2-5, with TRBD2 identical over 9 bases. The CDR3 contains 16 residues. V was pared by 4 bases and J by 5 bases, with 11 bases of the junction left unmatched. Germline CDR1 and CDR2: MGHRA and YSYEKL. CDR3 bases: TGCGCCAGCAGCCGGAACTCCGGGACTAGCCGTGAGACCCAGTACTTC. Its protein product is CASSRNSGTSRETQYF.

The J gene is TRBJ2-2, the V gene TRBV11-2; no clear D gene. The CDR3 has 15 residues. Trimming removed 5 bases from V and 4 bases from J, with 14 bases in between. Germline assignment: CDR1 SGHAT and CDR2 FQNNGV. CDR3 region: CASSLRAPGTGELFF. The CDR3 nucleotides are TGTGCCAGCAGCCTTCGGGCGCCGGGCACCGGGGAGCTGTTTTTT.

This clone is a singleton in its sample. This chain uses TRBV7-9 with TRBJ2-3; TRBD2 aligns across 8 bases. Germline CDR1 is SEHNR and CDR2 is FQNEAQ (reference sequence). The CDR3 has 17 amino acids. After removal of 5 bases from V and 0 bases from J, the junction contained 10 bases not matched to a gene. Here the CDR3 reads CASSHDASGYSTDTQYF. CDR3 bases: TGTGCCAGCAGCCACGATGCTAGCGGGTATAGCACAGATACGCAGTATTTT.

V gene TRBV4-1 combines with J gene TRBJ1-1; no firm D call. The CDR3 extends over 16 amino acids. In germline, CDR1 is MGHRA, CDR2 YSYEKL. Trimming pared 1 base from V and 0 bases from J, leaving 12 bases between. The CDR3 DNA is TGCGCCAGCAGCCAAGGTGGTTCCGGGATGAACACTGAAGCTTTCTTT. Amino acids: CASSQGGSGMNTEAFF.

The chain has TRBV4-1 and TRBJ1-2; D is perhaps TRBD1 (5 bases). Trimming took 4 bases from V and 2 from J, leaving 11 bases between them. CDR3 length equals 14 residues. The germline gives CDR1 MGHRA, CDR2 YSYEKL. The CDR3 DNA sequence: TGCGCCAGCAGCCGGCCTTCAGGGAACTATGGCTACACCTTC. This translates into CASSRPSGNYGYTF.

V gene TRBV29-1 combines with J gene TRBJ2-6; D tentatively reads TRBD1 or TRBD2 (5 bases each). The CDR3 has 14 residues. Germline values: CDR1 SQVTM, CDR2 ANQGSEA. V shed 5 bases and J shed 2 bases, with 10 bases lying between them. The CDR3 DNA reads TGCAGCGTTAGAGGGGAGACTGGGGCCAACGTCCTGACTTTC. It yields the protein CSVRGETGANVLTF.

This clone showed up just once. This chain connects TRBV2 to TRBJ1-1; no reliable D call. From germline, CDR1 is SNHLY and CDR2 FYNNEI. Trimming took off 4 bases at V and 2 bases at J, with 8 bases between the two ends. The CDR3 has 13 residues. Written as DNA, the CDR3 is TGTGCCAGCAGTGGTCATCCTAACACTGAAGCTTTCTTT. Protein sequence: CASSGHPNTEAFF.

This chain joins TRBV2 and TRBJ2-1; D is perhaps TRBD2 (6 bases). CDR3 length equals 13 residues. Between the trimmed V and J ends, which lost 10 bases and 7 bases, there was a span of 17 bases. Germline CDR1 reads SNHLY; CDR2 reads FYNNEI. DNA for the CDR3: TGTGCCACCCAGGGCCCTCGGGGGAATGAGCAGTTCTTC. Its translation is CATQGPRGNEQFF.

Only one count was recorded for this clone. This sequence joins TRBV4-2 and TRBJ2-4; no clear D gene. This CDR3 has 12 amino acids. V lost 4 bases to trimming and J lost 5 bases, with 6 bases between them. The germline gives CDR1 LGHNA, CDR2 YNFKEQ. The CDR3 nucleotides are TGTGCCAGCAGCCCTGATCAAAACATTCAGTACTTC. Amino acid sequence: CASSPDQNIQYF.

The rearrangement links TRBV7-2 to TRBJ1-3; TRBD1 is a possible D gene (5 bases). Trimming removed 6 bases from V and 3 bases from J, with 12 bases in between. This CDR3 spans 14 amino acids. Germline-derived CDR1 and CDR2 are SGHTA and FQGNSA. The CDR3 region is CASSFGQGGNTIYF. The CDR3 DNA is TGTGCCAGCAGTTTTGGGCAGGGTGGAAACACCATATATTTT.

The V and J genes are TRBV10-3 and TRBJ2-7; D may correspond to TRBD1 or TRBD2 (7 bases each). Germline V gene data show CDR1 as ENHRY and CDR2 as SYGVKD. V shed 6 bases and J shed 4 bases, with 19 bases lying between them. This CDR3 has 15 residues. CDR3 DNA: TGTGCCATCAGCGGACTAGACGTGGGACAGTACGAGCAGTACTTC. This encodes CAISGLDVGQYEQYF.